This T cell receptor (beta chain) was sequenced during a study of cytomegalovirus exposure and HLA in healthy donors. This CDR3 region has 14 residues. The V segment lost 2 bases and the J segment 3 bases; nucleotides outside the gene matches: 2. From germline, CDR1 is MNHEY and CDR2 SVGAGI. PCR primers comprised 60 Vbeta and 13 Jbeta primers. The method was immunoSEQ multiplex PCR; TCRdb's version includes in-frame clones alone and lacks a portion of them. The table shows roughly 180,000 clones, with 77% occurring only once. Sequences were obtained from PBMCs. This receptor was obtained from a woman in her thirties in good health and CMV-seropositive. The gene calls are TRBV6-5 and TRBJ2-7; TRBD1 matches at 9 bases. This CDR3 reads CASSYGTGNYEQYF. In nucleotides, the CDR3 is TGTGCCAGCAGTTACGGGACAGGGAACTACGAGCAGTACTTC.